This TCR beta chain was recorded in a study of T cell responses to AZD1222 COVID-19 vaccine. Background on the study: The analysis combined second doses at about 4 or about 12 weeks.

In regard to this clone: Its antigen is currently unknown.

Deletions cut 0 bases from V and 0 bases from J, with 9 bases between. The CDR3 runs 17 residues. Germline CDR1 MNHEY, CDR2 SVGEGT. Produced via immunoSEQ multiplex PCR; TCRdb's table is partial and in-frame only. The data contain fewer than 100,000 clones, approximately 81% of them singletons. Broader study findings: The study sampled repertoires only after the peak T cell response. Spike-specific TCR breadth and depth rose after two AZD1222 doses.

Source: peripheral blood, taken on day 0 of AZD1222 vaccination. V gene TRBV6-2 or TRBV6-3 combines with J gene TRBJ1-6, with no clear D. This sequence originates from an adult in good health. CDR3 loop: CASSYSAVSSYNSPLHF. In DNA, the CDR3 is TGTGCCAGCAGTTACTCGGCGGTGAGCTCCTATAATTCACCCCTCCACTTT.